The next 17 T cell receptor beta chains were all read from a single sample in a study of blood T cell repertoires in COVID-19. Some clones are missing from TCRdb's copy, which holds only in-frame ones; the method was immunoSEQ multiplex PCR. This table holds tens of thousands of clones, 81% found once. Sequenced input: peripheral blood. The receptors were gathered from an elderly woman with active or convalescent COVID-19.

The V call is TRBV14, the J call TRBJ2-1; 11 nucleotides line up with TRBD2. After removal of 1 base from V and 6 bases from J, the junction contained 2 bases not matched to a gene. The CDR3 length is 15 residues. Per the germline V gene, CDR1 is SGHDN and CDR2 is FVKESK. CDR3 protein: CASSQASGGFNEQFF. CDR3 sequence (DNA): TGTGCCAGCAGCCAAGCTAGCGGGGGGTTCAATGAGCAGTTCTTC.

This chain connects TRBV5-1 to TRBJ1-1; D ambiguous. Trimming removed 0 bases from V and 4 bases from J, with 10 bases in between. CDR1 and CDR2 (germline): SGHRS, YFSETQ. The CDR3 runs to 14 residues. DNA of the CDR3: TGCGCCAGCAGCTTGGACGGGGTTCGCACTGAAGCTTTCTTT. This translates into CASSLDGVRTEAFF.

This clone came up a few times. A read error is possible here, since a much larger clone lies one base away. Other DNA variants within this sample encode the same CDR3. This chain uses TRBV7-9 with TRBJ2-5, with D possibly matching TRBD2 (6 bases). From germline, CDR1 is SEHNR and CDR2 FQNEAQ (reference sequence). Trimming shortened V by 8 bases and J by 4 bases, and 29 bases separated the two germline ends. The length of the CDR3 is 18 residues. The CDR3 loop is CASWGTRGAPRHGETQYF. The CDR3 DNA reads as TGTGCCAGCTGGGGGACTCGCGGGGCCCCCCGCCACGGAGAGACCCAGTACTTC.

The chain is built from TRBV6-5 and TRBJ1-1; maybe TRBD1 (6 bases). Germline V gives CDR1 MNHEY, CDR2 SVGAGI. CDR3 length: 15 amino acids. V was cut by 6 bases and J by 3 bases, with 17 bases left in between. CDR3 sequence: CASSQGQSRYTEAFF. The CDR3 DNA reads as TGTGCCAGCAGCCAGGGGCAAAGTCGGTACACTGAAGCTTTCTTT.

V gene TRBV27 combines with J gene TRBJ2-1; 8 bases fit TRBD1. The V and J ends lost 3 bases and 5 bases, in that order; junction bases with no gene match: 6. CDR1 is MNHEY and CDR2 is SMNVEV in the germline V gene (reference sequence). CDR3 length: 15 amino acids. CDR3 DNA: TGTGCCAGCAGTTTTTGGGGACAGGACAACAATGAGCAGTTCTTC. Residues: CASSFWGQDNNEQFF.

The V call is TRBV4-1, the J call TRBJ2-1; tentatively, D is TRBD2 (5 bases). The length of the CDR3 is 14 residues. With 0 bases removed from V and 4 bases from J, the gap between germline ends came to 7 bases. The germline V gene has CDR1 MGHRA and CDR2 YSYEKL. The CDR3 spells CASSQDRDYNEQFF. CDR3 nucleotides: TGCGCCAGCAGCCAAGATCGGGATTACAATGAGCAGTTCTTC.

The CDR3 protein is CASSGALIGQGNTEAFF. In DNA form, the CDR3 reads TGTGCCAGCAGTGGGGCCTTAATTGGACAGGGAAACACTGAAGCTTTCTTT. J is TRBJ1-1 and V is TRBV6-1; 8 bases map to TRBD1. There are 17 residues in the CDR3. Trimming at V came to 4 bases and at J to 2 bases, leaving 12 bases not matched to a gene. Germline loops: CDR1 MNHNS, CDR2 SASEGT.

The chain employs TRBV4-1 and TRBJ2-1; 10 bases align to TRBD2. Germline V gene sequence: CDR1 MGHRA, CDR2 YSYEKL. CDR3 length: 19 residues. V shed 3 bases and J 3 bases; nucleotides not matched to a gene: 14. CDR3 sequence: CASSQRLTHGTSDYNEQFF. The CDR3, as DNA: TGCGCCAGCAGCCAGCGGCTTACGCACGGGACTAGCGACTACAATGAGCAGTTCTTC.

The chain couples TRBV30 to TRBJ1-5; D uncertain. The CDR3 has 11 amino acids. Trimming stripped 5 bases from V and 6 bases from J, with 8 bases between. Germline V gene sequence: CDR1 GTSNPN, CDR2 SVGIG (reference sequence). CDR3 sequence (DNA): TGTGCCTGGCCTGGGCGTCAGCCCCAGCATTTT. Amino acids: CAWPGRQPQHF.

V is TRBV5-4 and J is TRBJ2-7; 8 bases fit TRBD1. The CDR3 spans 15 residues. The germline V gene encodes CDR1 SGHNT and CDR2 YYREEE (reference sequence). V lost 4 bases to trimming and J lost 4 bases; unmatched junction nucleotides: 10. The chain's CDR3 is CASSPSGTGTYEQYF. CDR3 nucleotide sequence: TGTGCCAGCAGCCCCTCCGGGACAGGCACGTACGAGCAGTACTTC.

J is TRBJ1-1 and V is TRBV12-3 or TRBV12-4; D remains unclear. V dropped 8 bases and J dropped 7 bases, with 14 bases sitting between them. The CDR3 length is 12 residues. The CDR3 region has the DNA TGTGCCAGCCGTCCTTCGGTTAATGAAGCTTTCTTT. Protein sequence: CASRPSVNEAFF.

This clone was recorded only once. The CDR3, as DNA: TGCGCCAGCAGCTTGACTAGCGGGGGTTTCGGGGAGCTGTTTTTT. Protein sequence: CASSLTSGGFGELFF. The chain uses TRBV5-1 and TRBJ2-2; 11 bases agree with TRBD2. The CDR3 spans 15 residues. After removal of 1 base from V and 7 bases from J, the junction contained 3 bases not matched to a gene. Germline CDR1 reads SGHRS; CDR2 reads YFSETQ.

The rearrangement links TRBV12-3 or TRBV12-4 to TRBJ2-1; D not resolved. CDR3 length equals 12 residues. V was trimmed by 2 bases and J by 8 bases, leaving 7 bases between them. The CDR3 protein is CASSLIVDEQFF. The DNA of the CDR3 is TGTGCCAGCAGTTTAATAGTGGATGAGCAGTTCTTC.

The chain employs TRBV7-5 and TRBJ1-4; TRBD1 is the table's D call, not checked against the DNA. TRBV7-5 is a recognized pseudogene. This CDR3 is built from 13 residues. The DNA of the CDR3 is TGTGCCAGAAGCGCACAGGGCGGTGAAAAACTGTTTTTT. Translating it yields CARSAQGGEKLFF.

J is TRBJ2-2 and V is TRBV12-5; 11 nucleotides match TRBD1. V lost 6 bases and J lost 7; bases outside the gene matches: 7. Germline V gene lookup returns CDR1 LGHNT and CDR2 FRNRAP. This CDR3 region has 15 residues. CDR3 amino acids: CASGPGQGGHGELFF. CDR3 sequence (DNA): TGTGCTAGTGGGCCGGGACAGGGGGGACACGGGGAGCTGTTTTTT.

This clone was observed a few times. The rearrangement links TRBV2 to TRBJ1-4; TRBD1 agrees at 7 bases. CDR1 is SNHLY and CDR2 is FYNNEI in the germline V gene. With 6 bases clipped from V and 0 bases from J, the junction kept 1 base outside the gene matches. The CDR3 totals 14 residues. The CDR3 DNA reads as TGTGCCAGCAGAACAGGGGCAACTAATGAAAAACTGTTTTTT. It specifies CASRTGATNEKLFF. The full variable domain, its missing parts supplied by reference TRBV2 and TRBJ1-4, is EPEVTQTPSHQVTQMGQEVILRCVPISNHLYFYWYRQILGQKVEFLVSFYNNEISEKSEIFDDQFSVERPDGSNFTLKIRSTKLEDSAMYFCASRTGATNEKLFFGSGTQLSVL.

V and J are TRBV7-2 and TRBJ2-1, with 11 bases aligning to TRBD2. CDR3 length: 15 residues. Germline V gives CDR1 SGHTA, CDR2 FQGNSA. The junction had 11 bases not matched to a gene; V was cut back by 8 bases and J by 8 bases. CDR3 residues: CASQLAGGPSYEQFF. The CDR3 DNA reads as TGTGCCAGCCAATTAGCGGGGGGGCCCTCTTATGAGCAGTTCTTC.